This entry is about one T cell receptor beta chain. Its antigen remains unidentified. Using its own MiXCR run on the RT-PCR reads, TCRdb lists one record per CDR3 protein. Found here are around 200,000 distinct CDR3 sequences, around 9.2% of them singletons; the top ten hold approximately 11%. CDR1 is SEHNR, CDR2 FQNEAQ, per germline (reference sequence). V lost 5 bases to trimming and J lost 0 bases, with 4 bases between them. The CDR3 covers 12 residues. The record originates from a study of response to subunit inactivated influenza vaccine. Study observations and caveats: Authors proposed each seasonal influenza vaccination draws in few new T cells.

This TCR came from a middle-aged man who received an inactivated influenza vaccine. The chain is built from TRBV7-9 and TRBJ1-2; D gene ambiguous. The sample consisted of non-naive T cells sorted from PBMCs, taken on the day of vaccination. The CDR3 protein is CASSQANYGYTF. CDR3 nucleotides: TGTGCCAGCAGCCAAGCTAACTATGGCTACACCTTC.